What follows are 17 T cell receptor beta chains derived from one specimen sequenced in a study of T cells in localized non-small cell lung cancer. Sequenced by immunoSEQ multiplex PCR; TCRdb stores in-frame clones only, minus some. Here the sample spans 70,000 to 90,000 clones, more than 75% being singletons. The input for sequencing was peripheral blood, taken before any cancer treatment. Receptors were obtained from a female donor of 60 years or more with stage I lung adenocarcinoma.

The chain uses TRBV29-1 and TRBJ2-7, with a possible D match to TRBD1 (6 bases). This CDR3 comprises 14 residues. The ends were cut back, 4 bases at V and 0 bases at J, with 13 bases in the middle. The germline CDR1 and CDR2 sequences are SQVTM and ANQGSEA. The CDR3 is CSVGRQGSSYEQYF. The CDR3 bases are TGCAGCGTTGGGAGGCAGGGGAGCTCCTACGAGCAGTACTTC.

This chain joins TRBV19 and TRBJ1-2; D is perhaps TRBD1 (5 bases). CDR1 and CDR2 (germline): LNHDA, SQIVND (reference sequence). V lost 5 bases and J 5 bases, leaving 15 bases between the germline ends. This CDR3 contains 14 residues. This CDR3 is CASSELAGRYGYTF. In nucleotides, the CDR3 is TGTGCCAGTAGTGAGCTGGCAGGGCGTTATGGCTACACCTTC.

The chain links TRBV7-8 to TRBJ2-7; 11 bases map to TRBD2. V lost 5 bases, J lost 5 bases, and 11 bases stayed unmatched. The V gene's germline CDR1 is SGHVS and CDR2 FQNEAQ. This CDR3 is 16 amino acids long. The CDR3 sequence is CASSNFLAGGTNEQYF. As DNA, the CDR3 is TGTGCCAGCAGCAACTTTCTAGCGGGAGGTACCAACGAGCAGTACTTC.

The rearrangement uses TRBV27 and TRBJ1-5, with 11 positions matching TRBD1. Germline V gene data show CDR1 as MNHEY and CDR2 as SMNVEV (reference sequence). V trimming: 3 bases; J trimming: 9 bases; junction bases outside the gene matches: 4. The CDR3 contains 14 residues. The CDR3 coding sequence is TGTGCCAGCAGTTTCGGACAGGGGGCGATGCCCCAGCATTTT. Translating it yields CASSFGQGAMPQHF.

The chain employs TRBV4-2 and TRBJ2-4; 13 positions agree with TRBD2. This CDR3 is 18 amino acids long. Germline V gene sequence: CDR1 LGHNA, CDR2 YNFKEQ. Losses at the gene ends were 6 bases for V and 1 base for J; bases not matched to a gene: 9. The CDR3 is CASSATSGGIWAKNIQYF. CDR3 sequence (DNA): TGTGCCAGCAGTGCGACTAGCGGGGGGATTTGGGCCAAAAACATTCAGTACTTC.

This clone was counted at least ten times. The chain recombines TRBV5-6 with TRBJ1-2, with D perhaps matching TRBD1 (6 bases). The CDR3 consists of 15 residues. Per the germline V gene, CDR1 is SGHDT and CDR2 is YYEEEE. Between the trimmed V and J ends, which lost 2 bases and 5 bases, there was a span of 16 bases. For the CDR3, the DNA is TGTGCCAGCAGCTTAGGGACATGGGACGGGTATGGCTACACCTTC. Translated, it gives CASSLGTWDGYGYTF.

CDR3 sequence (DNA): TGTGCCAGCAGCGCCCGGGACAGTTTCTCACCCCTCCACTTT. It encodes CASSARDSFSPLHF. The chain links TRBV9 to TRBJ1-6; 7 bases are shared with TRBD1. This CDR3 spans 14 amino acids. V shed 3 bases and J 10 bases; nucleotides not matched to a gene: 7. CDR1 is SGDLS and CDR2 is YYNGEE in the germline V gene.

The rearrangement joins TRBV9 to TRBJ2-5, with TRBD1 identical over 7 bases. CDR3 length equals 16 residues. Germline lookup yields CDR1 SGDLS and CDR2 YYNGEE. J lost 4 bases, V lost 0 bases, and 9 bases had no gene match. This chain's CDR3 is CASSVDGAGGPETQYF. CDR3 coding DNA: TGTGCCAGCAGCGTAGACGGAGCAGGGGGTCCAGAGACCCAGTACTTC.

The chain carries TRBV30 and TRBJ1-6; perhaps TRBD1 as D (5 bases). Trimming removed 0 bases from V and 10 bases from J, with 16 bases in between. Germline CDR1 GTSNPN, CDR2 SVGIG (reference sequence). The CDR3 is 15 amino acids. The CDR3 DNA is TGTGCCTGGAGTGTACTGAAGGGGCAAGGGTCACCCCTCCACTTT. Its protein product is CAWSVLKGQGSPLHF.

The chain carries TRBV12-5 and TRBJ2-1; D might be TRBD1 (5 bases). The V and J ends lost 4 bases and 9 bases respectively, with 16 bases between them. Per the germline V gene, CDR1 is LGHNT and CDR2 is FRNRAP. CDR3 length: 14 residues. CDR3 nucleotides: TGTGCTAGTGGTTCAACTGGGGCTAGACGTGAGCAGTTCTTC. Translating gives CASGSTGARREQFF.

The chain has TRBV10-3 and TRBJ2-5; maybe TRBD1 (5 bases). The germline V gene encodes CDR1 ENHRY and CDR2 SYGVKD. The CDR3 is made up of 12 amino acids. The CDR3 DNA sequence: TGTGCATCAGGGCGAGTACAAGAGACCCAGTACTTC. Its protein is CASGRVQETQYF.

This chain links TRBV5-1 with TRBJ1-2; D unresolved. Trimming pared 3 bases from V and 0 bases from J, leaving 12 bases between. There are 15 residues in the CDR3. The germline V gene has CDR1 SGHRS and CDR2 YFSETQ. The CDR3 loop is CASSSLVATNYGYTF. CDR3 in DNA: TGCGCCAGCAGCTCACTTGTGGCCACTAACTATGGCTACACCTTC.

The chain carries TRBV9 and TRBJ2-1; D not resolved. Germline CDR1 reads SGDLS; CDR2 reads YYNGEE. V lost 0 bases and J lost 0, with 7 bases in between. The CDR3 loop spans 15 amino acids. CDR3 nucleotide sequence: TGTGCCAGCAGCGTAGACACAAGCTCCTACAATGAGCAGTTCTTC. Its protein is CASSVDTSSYNEQFF. The full variable domain, completed using reference TRBV9 and TRBJ2-1, is DSGVTQTPKHLITATGQRVTLRCSPRSGDLSVYWYQQSLDQGLQFLIQYYNGEERAKGNILERFSAQQFPDLHSELNLSSLELGDSALYFCASSVDTSSYNEQFFGPGTRLTVL.

The chain combines TRBV28 with TRBJ1-2; maybe TRBD1 (6 bases). The CDR3 is 12 amino acids. Trimming took off 8 bases at V and 6 bases at J, with 13 bases between the two ends. CDR1 and CDR2 (germline): MDHEN, SYDVKM. Here the CDR3 reads CASPGQNNGYTF. CDR3 DNA: TGTGCCAGCCCGGGACAAAATAATGGCTACACCTTC.

The J gene is TRBJ1-1, the V gene TRBV30; 7 bases agree with TRBD1. V was clipped by 2 bases and J by 5 bases; unmatched bases: 11. Germline CDR1 GTSNPN, CDR2 SVGIG (reference sequence). CDR3 size: 15 residues. Here the CDR3 reads CAWSTRTTGRTEAFF. CDR3 in DNA: TGTGCCTGGAGTACAAGGACGACAGGGAGGACTGAAGCTTTCTTT.

This sequence joins TRBV5-1 and TRBJ2-2; no definite D call. CDR1 and CDR2 (germline): SGHRS, YFSETQ. V was clipped by 5 bases and J by 1 base, with 9 bases between them. The CDR3 extends over 14 amino acids. The CDR3 protein is CASRSGMNTGELFF. The CDR3 DNA is TGCGCCAGCAGATCAGGAATGAACACCGGGGAGCTGTTTTTT.

The J gene is TRBJ1-3, the V gene TRBV7-9; 8 nucleotides line up with TRBD1. V dropped 3 bases and J dropped 0; count of bases not matched to a gene: 10. The germline V gene encodes CDR1 SEHNR and CDR2 FQNEAQ (reference sequence). The CDR3 loop spans 18 amino acids. The CDR3 loop reads CASSFPRTGRSSGNTIYF. The CDR3 region has the DNA TGTGCCAGCAGCTTCCCGAGGACAGGGCGAAGCTCTGGAAACACCATATATTTT.